This record looks at one T cell receptor beta chain sequence and its context. This entry comes from a study of shared clonotypes between healthy human individuals. The CDR3 is 15 amino acids. The germline V gene encodes CDR1 LNHNV and CDR2 YYDKDF (reference sequence). V lost 3 bases and J lost 7; bases outside the gene matches: 4. Ten immunoSEQ deep assay plates were used to sequence unsorted PBMC DNA. The repertoire was sequenced with immunoSEQ multiplex PCR; TCRdb's copy has only in-frame clones and lacks some. The top ten clones hold under 15% of a sample with about 480,000 clones, about three quarters of them seen once.

The gene calls are TRBV15 and TRBJ1-4, with TRBD1 matching over 11 bases. The sequence came from a woman in her 40s in good health. Some clones in this sample may be carry-over from other donors' samples. Source material: PBMCs. CDR3 nucleotide sequence: TGTGCCACCAGCAGGGGGACAGGGGGTTTTGAAAAACTGTTTTTT. Translating gives CATSRGTGGFEKLFF. The variable domain in full, completed from reference TRBV15 and TRBJ1-4, reads DAMVIQNPRYQVTQFGKPVTLSCSQTLNHNVMYWYQQKSSQAPKLLFHYYDKDFNNEADTPDNFQSRRPNTSFCFLDIRSPGLGDTAMYLCATSRGTGGFEKLFFGSGTQLSVL.